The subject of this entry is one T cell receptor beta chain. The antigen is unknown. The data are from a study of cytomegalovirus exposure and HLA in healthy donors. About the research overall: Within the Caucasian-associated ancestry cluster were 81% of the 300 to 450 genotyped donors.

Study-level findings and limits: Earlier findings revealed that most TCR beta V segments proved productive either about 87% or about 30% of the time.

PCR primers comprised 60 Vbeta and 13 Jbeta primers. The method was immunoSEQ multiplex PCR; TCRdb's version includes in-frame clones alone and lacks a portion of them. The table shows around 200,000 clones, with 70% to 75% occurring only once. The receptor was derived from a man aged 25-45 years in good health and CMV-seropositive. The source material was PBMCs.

CDR3: CASSKQTGWDMAFF. CDR3 nucleotide sequence: TGTGCCAGCAGTAAACAGACAGGTTGGGACATGGCTTTCTTT. V is TRBV6-5 and J is TRBJ1-1, with D possibly TRBD1 on 6 matching bases. V shed 5 bases and J shed 11 bases, with 21 bases lying between them. The CDR3 is made up of 14 amino acids. Per germline, CDR1 MNHEY and CDR2 SVGAGI.